These 29 T cell receptor beta chains were all obtained from the same sample, sequenced in a study of spatial heterogeneity in lung cancer. The time point is: sample taken at primary tumor resection. TCRdb reanalysed the 5' RACE reads using MiXCR and keeps one entry per CDR3 protein. The sample carries some 7,000 distinct CDR3 sequences, 5.5% to 8% recorded once. Material: PBMCs, obtained at surgery. The receptors were gathered from a male donor with early-stage non-small cell lung cancer.

This clonotype occurred many times. The chain combines TRBV7-2 with TRBJ1-1; TRBD1 matches at 7 bases. The CDR3 consists of 17 residues. CDR1 SGHTA and CDR2 FQGNSA come from the germline V gene. J lost 4 bases, V lost 2 bases, and 13 bases had no gene match. The CDR3, as DNA: TGTGCCAGCAGCTTAAGTTCGAGAGGGGGCTGGATCACTGAAGCTTTCTTT. Amino acids: CASSLSSRGGWITEAFF.

This clonotype showed up many times. This chain links TRBV12-3 or TRBV12-4 with TRBJ2-7, with 7 positions matching TRBD2. V shed 7 bases, J shed 0 bases, and the junction held 3 bases outside the gene matches. The CDR3 sequence is 13 residues long. CDR3 residues: CASTWGGSYEQYF. In DNA, the CDR3 is TGTGCCAGCACCTGGGGGGGCTCCTACGAGCAGTACTTC.

This clonotype was seen repeatedly, ten times or more. The DNA of the CDR3 is TGCAGTGCTGGTCCGACGGAGTACAATGAGCAGTTCTTC. The encoded protein is CSAGPTEYNEQFF. V gene TRBV20-1 combines with J gene TRBJ2-1; the D is unclear. V was pared by 5 bases and J by 4 bases, with 12 bases between. Germline CDR1 is DFQATT and CDR2 is SNEGSKA (reference sequence). The CDR3 runs to 13 residues.

V gene TRBV2 combines with J gene TRBJ1-4; D gene uncertain. The V end lost 7 bases, the J end lost 0 bases, and 12 bases lay between the germline ends. Per germline, CDR1 SNHLY and CDR2 FYNNEI. There are 15 residues in the CDR3. The CDR3 nucleotides are TGTGCCAGCACCATTGATCTTGCAACTAATGAAAAACTGTTTTTT. Translated, it gives CASTIDLATNEKLFF.

In this sample, this clonotype turned up many times. This rearrangement joins TRBV20-1 to TRBJ1-5, with TRBD1 matching over 9 bases. From germline, CDR1 is DFQATT and CDR2 SNEGSKA (reference sequence). With V trimmed by 5 bases and J by 0 bases, 8 bases remained unmatched. The CDR3 consists of 16 residues. The CDR3 sequence is CSAHWTGDNSNQPQHF. The DNA of the CDR3 is TGCAGTGCTCACTGGACAGGGGACAATAGCAATCAGCCCCAGCATTTT.

Regarding this clonotype: This may come from a read error, since a much larger clone is one base off. This chain links TRBV5-1 with TRBJ2-5; D is uncertain. Germline assignment: CDR1 SGHRS and CDR2 YFSETQ. The CDR3 is 15 residues long. Trimming pared 0 bases from V and 4 bases from J, leaving 13 bases between. The CDR3 region is CASSLASQTGETQYF. CDR3 DNA sequence: TGCGCCAGCAGCTTGGCCAGTCAGACCGGAGAGACCCAGTACTTC.

Regarding this clonotype: Given a much more abundant clone one base away, this may be a read error. V usage is TRBV28 and J usage is TRBJ1-6, with 10 positions matching TRBD1. The germline gives CDR1 MDHEN, CDR2 SYDVKM. The CDR3 is made up of 15 amino acids. CDR3 residues: CASSRWTGGNLPLHF. CDR3 nucleotide sequence: TGTGCCAGCAGTCGTTGGACAGGGGGTAATTTACCCCTCCACTTT. Variable domain in full (rest from reference TRBV28 and TRBJ1-6): DVKVTQSSRYLVKRTGEKVFLECVQDMDHENMFWYRQDPGLGLRLIYFSYDVKMKEKGDIPEGYSVSREKKERFSLILESASTNQTSMYLCASSRWTGGNLPLHFGNGTRLTVT.

This clonotype was counted at least ten times. The rearrangement links TRBV7-2 to TRBJ1-1; D remains ambiguous. The CDR3 sequence is 13 residues long. Germline V gene lookup returns CDR1 SGHTA and CDR2 FQGNSA. V lost 4 bases and J 4 bases, leaving 10 bases between the germline ends. CDR3: CASSYITGTEAFF. CDR3 nucleotides: TGTGCCAGCAGCTATATAACGGGCACTGAAGCTTTCTTT.

This clonotype has a handful of counts. The chain recombines TRBV19 with TRBJ1-1; D is uncertain. This CDR3 contains 12 residues. Germline V gives CDR1 LNHDA, CDR2 SQIVND (reference sequence). V lost 3 bases and J 4 bases, leaving 6 bases between the germline ends. CDR3 coding DNA: TGTGCCAGTAGTATTCGTATCACTGAAGCTTTCTTT. Its translation: CASSIRITEAFF.

This clonotype was picked up many times. The chain recombines TRBV6-5 with TRBJ2-6; D call uncertain. This CDR3 has 14 residues. Trimming took off 6 bases at V and 1 base at J, with 7 bases between the two ends. CDR1 MNHEY and CDR2 SVGAGI come from the germline V gene. The CDR3: CASRTLSGANVLTF. DNA of the CDR3: TGTGCCAGCAGGACCCTATCTGGGGCCAACGTCCTGACTTTC.

This clonotype is categorized as medium-sized. The CDR3 is CASTRSLPNSPLHF. CDR3 DNA sequence: TGTGCCAGCACCCGATCACTACCCAATTCACCCCTCCACTTT. V gene TRBV28 combines with J gene TRBJ1-6, with unresolved D. Trimming left V 7 bases short and J 7 bases short, with 14 bases between. This CDR3 has 14 amino acids. CDR1 is MDHEN and CDR2 is SYDVKM in the germline V gene.

This clonotype was observed at least ten times. V is TRBV2 and J is TRBJ2-7, with 9 bases matching TRBD1. This CDR3 is 15 amino acids long. The V gene end was trimmed by 6 bases and the J gene end by 4 bases; junction bases not matched to a gene: 10. The germline CDR1 and CDR2 sequences are SNHLY and FYNNEI. The CDR3 DNA is TGTGCCAGCAGGGATGGACAGGGGATTGGGTACGAGCAGTACTTC. This sequence encodes CASRDGQGIGYEQYF.

In its sample, this clonotype was seen many times. The V and J genes are TRBV7-9 and TRBJ1-4, with a tentative D call TRBD1 (5 bases). The V end lost 5 bases, the J end lost 5 bases, and 9 bases lay between the germline ends. The CDR3 is 13 residues long. Germline CDR1 reads SEHNR; CDR2 reads FQNEAQ (reference sequence). The DNA of the CDR3 is TGTGCCAGCAGCGCCAGGGAGAATGAAAAACTGTTTTTT. As protein: CASSARENEKLFF.

This clonotype was observed at least ten times. The gene calls are TRBV4-1 and TRBJ2-7, with TRBD1 as a possible D gene (6 bases). This CDR3 comprises 14 residues. V dropped 2 bases and J dropped 4 bases, with 12 bases sitting between them. Germline CDR1 MGHRA, CDR2 YSYEKL. In nucleotides, the CDR3 is TGCGCCAGCAGCCAACACGAACAGGGATACGAGCAGTACTTC. This codes for CASSQHEQGYEQYF.

At least ten counts were recorded for this clonotype. The rearrangement links TRBV4-2 to TRBJ2-3, with D possibly TRBD2 on 7 matching bases. Germline assignment: CDR1 LGHNA and CDR2 YNFKEQ. Trimming removed 4 bases at V and 6 bases at J, with 8 bases between. The CDR3 extends over 12 amino acids. CDR3 region: CASSRGGDTQYF. DNA of the CDR3: TGTGCCAGCAGCCGGGGGGGCGATACGCAGTATTTT.

This clonotype has just a few counts. The chain is built from TRBV12-3 or TRBV12-4 and TRBJ2-3; D might be TRBD1 (6 bases). The CDR3 is 15 residues long. Trimming took 4 bases from V and 7 from J, leaving 18 bases between them. As DNA, the CDR3 is TGTGCCAGCAGTTCAGCACGGACCAGGGGAAATACGCAGTATTTT. Its protein is CASSSARTRGNTQYF.

This clonotype was recorded at least ten times. J is TRBJ2-3 and V is TRBV7-9; D is perhaps TRBD1 (5 bases). Germline loops: CDR1 SEHNR, CDR2 FQNEAQ (reference sequence). The CDR3 runs 14 residues. V was shortened by 3 bases and J by 3 bases, with 10 bases between the two germline ends. The CDR3 is CASSLAGLTDTQYF. For the CDR3, the DNA is TGTGCCAGCAGCTTGGCAGGGCTGACAGATACGCAGTATTTT.

There are many counts of this clonotype. This chain joins TRBV2 and TRBJ1-1; tentatively, D is TRBD1 (5 bases). V lost 2 bases and J lost 11, with 15 bases in between. CDR1 is SNHLY, CDR2 FYNNEI, per germline. The length of the CDR3 is 13 residues. The CDR3 coding sequence is TGTGCCAGCAGTGAAAGGGCAGGGAGCGGCGCTTTCTTT. Protein product: CASSERAGSGAFF.

This clonotype was observed at least ten times. In DNA form, the CDR3 reads TGTGCCAGCAGCCTAGGGACTAGCGGGATATACAATGAGCAGTTCTTC. This codes for CASSLGTSGIYNEQFF. J is TRBJ2-1 and V is TRBV5-6; 13 bases are shared with TRBD2. J lost 4 bases, V lost 4 bases, and 5 bases had no gene match. This CDR3 spans 16 amino acids. The V gene's germline CDR1 is SGHDT and CDR2 YYEEEE.

This clonotype was observed many times. The chain recombines TRBV6-1 with TRBJ2-7; TRBD2 matches 10 bases. The CDR3 has 15 residues. Germline assignment: CDR1 MNHNS and CDR2 SASEGT. The V segment lost 4 bases and the J segment 0 bases; nucleotides outside the gene matches: 3. The CDR3 loop reads CASSGGTSVSYEQYV. In DNA form, the CDR3 reads TGTGCCAGCAGTGGCGGGACTAGCGTCTCCTACGAGCAGTACGTC.

This clonotype was recorded at least ten times. This rearrangement joins TRBV5-1 to TRBJ2-6; D call uncertain. The V end was cut by 7 bases, the J end by 0 bases, with 11 bases between. CDR1 SGHRS and CDR2 YFSETQ come from the germline V gene. This CDR3 is 15 amino acids long. In nucleotides, the CDR3 is TGCGCCAGCGCCACAGCAGGCTCTGGGGCCAACGTCCTGACTTTC. This encodes CASATAGSGANVLTF. Variable domain in full (rest from reference TRBV5-1 and TRBJ2-6): KAGVTQTPRYLIKTRGQQVTLSCSPISGHRSVSWYQQTPGQGLQFLFEYFSETQRNKGNFPGRFSGRQFSNSRSEMNVSTLELGDSALYLCASATAGSGANVLTFGAGSRLTVL.

This clonotype was observed a few times. The J gene is TRBJ2-7, the V gene TRBV7-9, with a weak D call TRBD1 (5 bases). V dropped 5 bases and J dropped 0 bases, with 14 bases sitting between them. Germline CDR1 SEHNR, CDR2 FQNEAQ (reference sequence). This CDR3 contains 15 residues. CDR3 nucleotides: TGTGCCAGCAGCCCACGGACCGACAGCTCCTACGAGCAGTACTTC. It specifies CASSPRTDSSYEQYF.

In the case of this clonotype: A much larger clone is a single base away; this may be a read error. The chain uses TRBV15 and TRBJ1-1; D gene ambiguous. The CDR3 is 14 residues long. Germline lookup yields CDR1 LNHNV and CDR2 YYDKDF (reference sequence). CDR3 in DNA: TGTGCCACCAACAGAGATTTCGATCCCACTGAAGCTTTCTTT. Translated: CATNRDFDPTEAFF.

This clonotype was seen at least ten times. The chain has TRBV28 and TRBJ2-7, with no clear D. The CDR3 covers 15 residues. The V end lost 2 bases, the J end lost 0 bases, and 11 bases lay between the germline ends. The germline V gene encodes CDR1 MDHEN and CDR2 SYDVKM. DNA of the CDR3: TGTGCCAGCAGTTTAGAAACTCTTAGCTCCTACGAGCAGTACTTC. This sequence encodes CASSLETLSSYEQYF.

This clonotype was seen repeatedly, ten times or more. The chain links TRBV7-6 to TRBJ1-2; 8 bases are shared with TRBD1. Unmatched junction bases numbered 4, after V lost 6 bases and J lost 4 bases. The CDR3 covers 13 residues. In germline, CDR1 is SGHVS, CDR2 FNYEAQ. CDR3 region: CASSPGGSYGYTF. CDR3 sequence (DNA): TGTGCCAGCAGTCCAGGGGGCTCCTATGGCTACACCTTC.

Of note for this clonotype: Given a much more abundant clone one base away, this may be a read error. This rearrangement joins TRBV12-3 or TRBV12-4 to TRBJ1-2; no reliable D call. The CDR3 has 13 residues. Trimming left V 6 bases short and J 4 bases short, with 12 bases between. The CDR3 spells CASRPAVGYGYTF. CDR3 coding DNA: TGTGCCAGCAGACCAGCGGTCGGCTATGGCTACACCTTC.

This clonotype was seen ten or more times. CDR3 nucleotides: TGTGCCAGCAGCCAAACTAGCGGTCCTGCCCAAGAGACCCAGTACTTC. This encodes CASSQTSGPAQETQYF. The V gene is TRBV7-9, the J gene TRBJ2-5; 8 positions agree with TRBD2. The CDR3 extends over 16 amino acids. V trimming: 5 bases; J trimming: 1 base; junction bases outside the gene matches: 9. The germline V gene encodes CDR1 SEHNR and CDR2 FQNEAQ (reference sequence).

This clonotype was counted ten times or more. V usage is TRBV3-1 and J usage is TRBJ2-2; either TRBD1 or TRBD2 may fit D (6 bases each). The V gene's germline CDR1 is LGHDT and CDR2 YNNKEL (reference sequence). There are 15 residues in the CDR3. The ends were cut back, 0 bases at V and 6 bases at J, with 11 bases in the middle. Here the CDR3 DNA reads TGTGCCAGCAGCCAAGATGGGGGGCGTCCCGGGGAGCTGTTTTTT. Translation gives CASSQDGGRPGELFF.

This clonotype was seen repeatedly, ten times or more. The V call is TRBV24-1, the J call TRBJ2-7; D call uncertain. V lost 3 bases, J lost 2 bases, and 10 bases lay in between. The CDR3 has 14 residues. CDR1 KGHDR and CDR2 SFDVKD come from the germline V gene. The CDR3 here is CATSDSAVPYEQYF. CDR3 sequence (DNA): TGTGCCACCAGTGATAGCGCCGTCCCCTACGAGCAGTACTTC.